Presented here are 12 T cell receptor beta chains from one specimen sequenced in a study of cytomegalovirus exposure and HLA in healthy donors. 60 Vbeta and 13 Jbeta primers were used in PCR. Some clones are missing from TCRdb's copy, which holds only in-frame ones; the method was immunoSEQ multiplex PCR. The sample records 150,000 to 200,000 clones, roughly 68% being singletons. The specimen was PBMCs. The source of these receptors is a woman aged 25 to 39 in good health and CMV-seronegative.

V is TRBV30 and J is TRBJ1-2; D is possibly TRBD1 (6 bases). CDR3 length equals 14 residues. The germline V and J ends were trimmed by 1 base and 5 bases, with 14 bases remaining between them. Per germline, CDR1 GTSNPN and CDR2 SVGIG (reference sequence). CDR3 protein: CAWSGGLATYGYTF. CDR3 sequence (DNA): TGTGCCTGGAGTGGGGGGCTGGCTACTTATGGCTACACCTTC.

The V gene is TRBV29-1, the J gene TRBJ2-1; 8 nucleotides line up with TRBD2. Germline trimming cut 7 bases from V and 1 base from J; bases unmatched to any gene: 3. CDR3 size: 13 residues. The germline gives CDR1 SQVTM, CDR2 ANQGSEA. In DNA form, the CDR3 reads TGCAGCGCCGGGGGGGGGTCCTACAATGAGCAGTTCTTC. It translates to CSAGGGSYNEQFF.

The rearrangement links TRBV5-1 to TRBJ1-4; unclear D gene. Germline lookup yields CDR1 SGHRS and CDR2 YFSETQ. CDR3 length equals 16 residues. V lost 0 bases and J lost 0, with 9 bases in between. The CDR3 sequence: CASSLGPLATNEKLFF. The CDR3 DNA reads TGCGCCAGCAGCTTGGGTCCACTTGCAACTAATGAAAAACTGTTTTTT.

With regard to this clone: Within the sample, other DNA sequences also encode this same CDR3. The J gene is TRBJ1-2, the V gene TRBV5-1; D gene ambiguous. Germline V gene data show CDR1 as SGHRS and CDR2 as YFSETQ. The CDR3 contains 14 residues. Between the trimmed V and J ends, which lost 0 bases and 0 bases, there was a span of 6 bases. The CDR3 sequence: CASSLDGANYGYTF. CDR3 sequence (DNA): TGCGCCAGCAGCTTGGACGGTGCTAACTATGGCTACACCTTC.

This clone is a singleton in its sample. V and J are TRBV5-4 and TRBJ2-3; 13 bases line up with TRBD2. The CDR3 has 14 amino acids. CDR1 is SGHNT, CDR2 YYREEE, per germline (reference sequence). J lost 9 bases, V lost 5 bases, and 6 bases had no gene match. As DNA, the CDR3 is TGTGCCAGCAGGCCGGGACTAGCGGGGAACACGCAGTATTTT. Amino acid sequence: CASRPGLAGNTQYF.

A single count supports this clone. The rearrangement joins TRBV18 to TRBJ1-4; 11 positions agree with TRBD1. The CDR3 is 15 residues long. V lost 1 base to trimming and J lost 5 bases; unmatched junction nucleotides: 0. Per germline, CDR1 KGHSH and CDR2 LQKENI. The CDR3 DNA reads as TGTGCCAGCTCACCACGGACAGGGGGCAATGAAAAACTGTTTTTT. Protein sequence: CASSPRTGGNEKLFF.

The chain uses TRBV19 and TRBJ2-7; TRBD1 aligns across 9 bases. Trimming at V came to 4 bases and at J to 5 bases, leaving 9 bases not matched to a gene. The CDR3 length is 15 residues. Germline values: CDR1 LNHDA, CDR2 SQIVND (reference sequence). Written as DNA, the CDR3 is TGTGCCAGTAGTAAACGGGGACAGGGTACCCACGAGCAGTACTTC. Translating gives CASSKRGQGTHEQYF.

The chain joins TRBV7-8 to TRBJ1-5; a weak D match, TRBD1 (5 bases). V lost 1 base and J 2 bases, leaving 12 bases between the germline ends. This CDR3 is built from 16 residues. The germline gives CDR1 SGHVS, CDR2 FQNEAQ. The DNA of the CDR3 is TGTGCCAGCAGCTTAGTCCTCTCGGGGGGCAATCAGCCCCAGCATTTT. Its translation: CASSLVLSGGNQPQHF.

This chain uses TRBV10-3 with TRBJ2-7, with a tentative D call TRBD1 (5 bases). Per the germline V gene, CDR1 is ENHRY and CDR2 is SYGVKD. This CDR3 is 17 amino acids long. V was shortened by 0 bases and J by 2 bases, with 17 bases between the two germline ends. In nucleotides, the CDR3 is TGTGCCATCAGTGAGTCTGTTTCGTCGGGCAGGGCCTACGAGCAGTACTTC. This translates into CAISESVSSGRAYEQYF.

The rearrangement uses TRBV29-1 and TRBJ2-7; D gene ambiguous. Trimming pared 4 bases from V and 0 bases from J, leaving 10 bases between. Germline CDR1 SQVTM, CDR2 ANQGSEA. The CDR3 spans 13 residues. CDR3 nucleotides: TGCAGCGTTGGCCTTCCGAGCTCCTACGAGCAGTACTTC. Its translation: CSVGLPSSYEQYF.

The chain is built from TRBV4-3 and TRBJ1-4; a possible D gene is TRBD1 (5 bases). The germline gives CDR1 LGHNA, CDR2 YSLEER. The length of the CDR3 is 16 residues. V was trimmed by 3 bases and J by 7 bases, leaving 18 bases between them. As DNA, the CDR3 is TGCGCCAGCAGCCAGGCCTTGGGGGTGGGAGGTGAAAAACTGTTTTTT. Amino acid sequence: CASSQALGVGGEKLFF.

This clone was found a few times. The V and J genes are TRBV9 and TRBJ2-3; D ambiguous. V lost 4 bases to trimming and J lost 6 bases, with 12 bases between them. The CDR3 loop spans 13 amino acids. Germline V gene sequence: CDR1 SGDLS, CDR2 YYNGEE. The CDR3 sequence is CASSLMSADTQYF. The CDR3 DNA reads TGTGCCAGCAGCTTGATGAGCGCGGATACGCAGTATTTT. Full variable domain (outside the CDR3, taken from reference TRBV9 and TRBJ2-3): DSGVTQTPKHLITATGQRVTLRCSPRSGDLSVYWYQQSLDQGLQFLIQYYNGEERAKGNILERFSAQQFPDLHSELNLSSLELGDSALYFCASSLMSADTQYFGPGTRLTVL.